Listed here is a single TCR beta chain. The CDR3 ends on some other residue instead of the conserved phenylalanine or tryptophan, so this is likely a read error. Germline V gene lookup returns CDR1 MNHEY and CDR2 SVGEGT. CDR3 length: 15 residues. With 0 bases removed from V and 6 bases from J, the gap between germline ends came to 15 bases. RNA transcripts yielded amplified TCR beta CDR3 regions. A set of HTBI primers served as the primers for a first-round RT-PCR of the TCR CDR3. TCRdb redid the calling of the multiplex PCR reads with MiXCR, one entry per CDR3 protein. The sample has 550,000 to 650,000 distinct CDR3 sequences, 11% to 15% seen once. If no ophthalmopathy progression occurred within 18 months, Graves' hyperthyroidism was stable. Researchers barred patients who had uncontrolled infection, other autoimmune disease, pregnancy or lactation. The data belong to a study of T cells in Graves' hyperthyroidism and ophthalmopathy. The overall study: Prior to any treatment, at the point of initial diagnosis, peripheral blood was collected.

The TCR comes from a woman in her forties with Graves' hyperthyroidism. The chain employs TRBV6-2 or TRBV6-3 and TRBJ2-7; possibly TRBD2 for D (5 bases). Sequenced material: blood. The CDR3 DNA follows: TGTGCCAGCAGTTACTCCGACGGTAGTAGCGCCGAGCAGTACTCC. Amino acids: CASSYSDGSSAEQYS.